This is a list of T cell receptor beta chains from one sample in a study of T cell responses to AZD1222 COVID-19 vaccine. Measured with immunoSEQ multiplex PCR; TCRdb has only the in-frame clones, and not every one. Of about 150,000 clones in the sample, under 95% were seen once. Material: peripheral blood, obtained on day 0 of MenACWY control vaccination. Receptor source: an adult in good health. CDR3s include the opening cysteine and the closing phenylalanine or tryptophan. D genes are given only for firm matches. The size field is filled for only some rows; it gives once, few, many or a size class.

J	size	V	D	DNA	CDR3
TRBJ1-3	NA	TRBV5-1	TRBD1	TGCGCCAGCAGCGCCCAGCCCGGGACAGGGGTTGGAAACACCATATATTTT	CASSAQPGTGVGNTIYF
TRBJ1-2	NA	TRBV2	TRBD1	TGTGCCAGCAGTCCCGACAGTGGGACAGGGGGCGCGGGCTACACCTTC	CASSPDSGTGGAGYTF
TRBJ1-1	NA	TRBV15	NA	TGTGCCACCAGCAGAGGTGGGCTCGGGGACACTGAAGCTTTCTTT	CATSRGGLGDTEAFF
TRBJ1-1	NA	TRBV6-1	TRBD1	TGTGCCAGCAGTGATGCGGGGACAGGGGTCACTGAAGCTTTCTTT	CASSDAGTGVTEAFF
TRBJ1-2	NA	TRBV5-1	NA	TGCGCCAGCAGATATAGCCGGGACGGTCTCTATGGCTACACCTTC	CASRYSRDGLYGYTF
TRBJ2-7	few	TRBV28	TRBD2	TGTGCCAGCAGTTGGAGCGGGAGGGCCCAATACGAGCAGTACTTC	CASSWSGRAQYEQYF
TRBJ1-6	NA	TRBV7-9	NA	TGTGCCAGCAGCTTATACGGGAATTCACCCCTCCACTTT	CASSLYGNSPLHF
TRBJ1-5	NA	TRBV10-2	NA	TGCGCCAGCAGTGAAAGGGACAATCAGCCCCAGCATTTT	CASSERDNQPQHF
TRBJ1-3	few	TRBV29-1	NA	TGCAGCGTCTCCCAGTCGGGAAACACCATATATTTT	CSVSQSGNTIYF
TRBJ2-1	NA	TRBV9	TRBD2	TGTGCCAGCAGCGACGGACTAGCGCGGTACAATGAGCAGTTCTTC	CASSDGLARYNEQFF
TRBJ2-5	NA	TRBV3-1/TRBV3-2	NA	TGTGCCAGCAGCCAAGACGCAGGGCCCCAAGAGACCCAGTACTTC	CASSQDAGPQETQYF
TRBJ1-5	NA	TRBV7-9	TRBD1	TGTGCCAGCACCCTATTATCTCGACAGGGAATCAGCAATCAGCCCCAGCATTTT	CASTLLSRQGISNQPQHF
TRBJ1-4	NA	TRBV19	NA	TGTGCCAGTAGTATATGGACGCCGAGGGAAAAACTGTTTTTT	CASSIWTPREKLFF
TRBJ2-7	NA	TRBV27	TRBD1	TGTGCCAGTTACGGGACAGGGGGCGAGCAGTACTTC	CASYGTGGEQYF
TRBJ2-2	few	TRBV27	NA	TGTGCCAGCAGGCCCGGCGGGCAGATTAACACCGGGGAGCTGTTTTTT	CASRPGGQINTGELFF
TRBJ2-3	NA	TRBV2	NA	TGTGCCAGCAGTGAAGACAGACGCACAGATACGCAGTATTTT	CASSEDRRTDTQYF
TRBJ1-2	NA	TRBV3-1/TRBV3-2	NA	TGTGCCAGCAGCATGCTTGAGGGGAACCATGGCTACACCTTC	CASSMLEGNHGYTF
TRBJ1-4	NA	TRBV27	NA	TGTGCCAGCACTACTTACACTCGGCGGGTGGAAAAACTGTTTTTT	CASTTYTRRVEKLFF
TRBJ2-1	NA	TRBV6-1	TRBD2	TGTGCCAGCAGTGGCCGGGGGGAATACTCCTACAATGAGCAGTTCTTC	CASSGRGEYSYNEQFF
TRBJ1-6	NA	TRBV5-6	NA	TGTGCCAGCAGCTTGGTTGGGCAGGGGAAGGAATCACCCCTCCACTTT	CASSLVGQGKESPLHF
TRBJ2-1	NA	TRBV3-1/TRBV3-2	TRBD1	TGTGCCAGCAGCCAAGGGACAGGGGTGGACAATGAGCAGTTCTTC	CASSQGTGVDNEQFF
TRBJ1-2	NA	TRBV28	TRBD1	TGTGCCAGCAGTAACCAAGCCGGGACAGTGGGGCTTGGCTACACCTTC	CASSNQAGTVGLGYTF
TRBJ1-1	once	TRBV28	NA	TGTGCCAGCAGAACATTCAGGAACACTGAAGCTTTCTTT	CASRTFRNTEAFF
TRBJ1-2	NA	TRBV15	NA	TGTGCCACCAGCAGCCATCAATCCGGGTCCTATGGCTACACCTTC	CATSSHQSGSYGYTF
TRBJ2-2	NA	TRBV18	TRBD2	TGTGCCAGCTCTAGACGGACTAGCGAGAGTCGGAGCACCGGGGAGCTGTTTTTT	CASSRRTSESRSTGELFF
TRBJ2-1	NA	TRBV2	TRBD2	TGTGCCAGCAGTCTTAGCGGGAGTGGGTACAATGAGCAGTTCTTC	CASSLSGSGYNEQFF
TRBJ2-7	NA	TRBV6-5	NA	TGTGCCACCACTCGACAGGTTCCCTACGAGCAGTACTTC	CATTRQVPYEQYF
TRBJ1-3	NA	TRBV25-1	NA	TGTGCCAGCAGCGGCCGGTGGGGCAGGGCCGGAAACACCATATATTTT	CASSGRWGRAGNTIYF
TRBJ1-4	NA	TRBV30	NA	TGTGCCTGGAGCAAAGGGTATGATGAAAAACTGTTTTTT	CAWSKGYDEKLFF
TRBJ2-7	NA	TRBV12-3/TRBV12-4	NA	TGTGCCAGCAGTTTCGGCAGGGGCTACGAGCAGTACTTC	CASSFGRGYEQYF
TRBJ2-7	NA	TRBV28	TRBD1	TGTGCCAGCAGTTTGGCAGGGGGCAACTACGAGCAGTACTTC	CASSLAGGNYEQYF
TRBJ1-1	NA	TRBV18	TRBD1	TGTGCCAGCTCACAGAGGACAGGGTTAGGTGAGGGTGATACTGAAGCTTTCTTT	CASSQRTGLGEGDTEAFF
TRBJ1-5	once	TRBV19	NA	TGTGCCAGTTGTATAGACCGGACCCAGGGGCGCAATCAGCCCCAGCATTTT	CASCIDRTQGRNQPQHF
TRBJ2-2	NA	TRBV19	NA	TGTGCCAGTAGTATCGACCGGTCCGGGGAGCTGTTTTTT	CASSIDRSGELFF
TRBJ1-5	NA	TRBV2	NA	TGTGCCAGCAAGAGGGGGAGCAATCAGCCCCAGCATTTT	CASKRGSNQPQHF
TRBJ1-4	NA	TRBV3-1/TRBV3-2	NA	TGTGCCAGCAGCCAAGAGATAAGGCAGCCCAATGAAAAACTGTTTTTT	CASSQEIRQPNEKLFF
TRBJ1-3	NA	TRBV28	NA	TGTGCCAGCAGTTGGGTGTACTCTGGAAACACCATATATTTT	CASSWVYSGNTIYF
TRBJ1-5	NA	TRBV2	NA	TGTGCCAGCAGTGAGAGAGGGTCCAGCAATCAGCCCCAGCATTTT	CASSERGSSNQPQHF
TRBJ2-1	NA	TRBV2	NA	TGTGCCAGCAGTGCCGGTGCTAGCTCCTACAATGAGCAGTTCTTC	CASSAGASSYNEQFF
TRBJ2-2	NA	TRBV27	TRBD2	TGTGCCAGCAGTTCCGGGACTAGCGGGAGTCACGGGGAGCTGTTTTTT	CASSSGTSGSHGELFF
TRBJ1-1	NA	TRBV2	NA	TGTGCCAGCATTTCCTCGGGGTCTGAGAAAAAGAACACTGAAGCTTTCTTT	CASISSGSEKKNTEAFF
TRBJ2-2	NA	TRBV6-5	NA	TGTGCCAGCAGTTACTCTAGGGGAGACACCGGGGAGCTGTTTTTT	CASSYSRGDTGELFF
TRBJ1-2	NA	TRBV5-6	NA	TGTGCCAGCAGCAGCTACGACTATGGCTACACCTTC	CASSSYDYGYTF
TRBJ2-5	once	TRBV7-9	NA	TGTGCCAGCAGCCCTTCGCAAGAGACCCAGTACTTC	CASSPSQETQYF
TRBJ2-3	NA	TRBV4-1	NA	TGCGCCAGCAGCCGGGACTTCACAGATACGCAGTATTTT	CASSRDFTDTQYF
TRBJ1-2	NA	TRBV7-2	NA	TGTGCCAGCAGCTTAGACAGGCTTTACAGCCTACACTATGGCTACACCTTC	CASSLDRLYSLHYGYTF
TRBJ1-4	NA	TRBV5-1	NA	TGCGCCAGCAGAGAGGCCCCAACTAATGAAAAACTGTTTTTT	CASREAPTNEKLFF
TRBJ1-6	NA	TRBV27	NA	TGTGCCAGCAGTTTGATGCGGTTGTATAATTCACCCCTCCACTTT	CASSLMRLYNSPLHF
TRBJ2-2	NA	TRBV9	NA	TGTGCCAGCAGCTATCAGAACACCGGGGAGCTGTTTTTT	CASSYQNTGELFF
TRBJ2-5	NA	TRBV4-2	NA	TGTGCCAGCAGCCAATCTGGGGGGCGCCGAGAGACCCAGTACTTC	CASSQSGGRRETQYF
TRBJ1-5	NA	TRBV27	TRBD1	TGTGCCAGCAGTATGACAGGGTTCAATCAGCCCCAGCATTTT	CASSMTGFNQPQHF
TRBJ1-5	many	TRBV6-4	NA	TGTGCCAGCAGTGAGGGACATAGCAATCAGCCCCAGCATTTT	CASSEGHSNQPQHF